This TCR beta chain stems from a study of T cell changes during pregnancy in multiple sclerosis. Profiled with immunoSEQ multiplex PCR; TCRdb holds only in-frame clones, not every one. The sample contains about 80,000 clones, about 91% of which appear only once. The CDR3 contains 15 residues. Germline lookup yields CDR1 SGDLS and CDR2 YYNGEE. V lost 0 bases and J lost 4; bases outside the gene matches: 2. J is TRBJ2-7 and V is TRBV9, with 12 bases lining up with TRBD1. This sequence was found in a female donor with multiple sclerosis, enrolled in a pregnancy study. Sequencing was performed on peripheral blood, taken before pregnancy. CDR3 protein: CASSVGGQGAYEQYF. In nucleotides, the CDR3 is TGTGCCAGCAGCGTAGGGGGACAGGGGGCTTACGAGCAGTACTTC.